The 16 T cell receptor beta chains listed next were all sequenced from one sample in a study of Tregs in tolerant kidney transplant recipients. Profiled with immunoSEQ multiplex PCR; TCRdb holds only in-frame clones, not every one. In all, the sample yields 48,000 or so clones. This specimen consisted of CD4+ T cells from blood, obtained before the transplant. The receptors were gathered from a human donor who received a combined kidney and bone marrow transplant.

To note about this clone: The read is 3 residues too short to cover the CDR3 end, so that end is filled in from the germline J gene. The rearrangement joins TRBV6-1 to TRBJ1-4; unclear D gene. There are 13 residues in the CDR3. With 4 bases removed from V and 8 bases from J, the gap between germline ends came to 11 bases. Looked up from germline, CDR1 is MNHNS and CDR2 is SASEGT. CDR3 bases read: TGTGCCAGCAGTGTGTCAGGTCTCGAAAAA. The encoded protein is CASSVSGLEK. The CDR3, in full, reads CASSVSGLEKLFF.

Comment on this clone: The read comes to an end 3 residues before the CDR3 does, leaving the germline J gene to fill in the end. The rearrangement joins TRBV5-1 to TRBJ2-7; TRBD1 agrees at 8 bases. J gave up 1 base and V 0 bases, and 6 bases lay outside the gene matches. The CDR3 sequence is 16 residues long. The germline V gene has CDR1 SGHRS and CDR2 YFSETQ. The CDR3 reads CASSLGRDRLSYEQYF. The CDR3 bases that were read are TGCGCCAGCAGCTTGGGCAGGGACAGGTTGTCCTACGAG.

The CDR3 loop is CASSGQRTNSPLHF. CDR3 DNA (partial): TGTGCCAGCAGTGGGCAGAGAACTAATTCACCC. The rearrangement links TRBV2 to TRBJ1-6; no reliable D call. The CDR3 end lies 3 residues beyond the end of the read and is filled in from the germline J gene. Looked up from germline, CDR1 is SNHLY and CDR2 is FYNNEI. The CDR3 runs 14 residues. The V gene lost 4 bases and the J gene lost 6 bases, with 10 bases spanning the gap.

A word on this clone: The CDR3 end falls 3 residues outside the read, so it is completed with the germline J gene. This chain uses TRBV30 with TRBJ1-1; D ambiguous. V gave up 2 bases and J gave up 0 bases, with 7 bases separating them. CDR1 GTSNPN and CDR2 SVGIG come from the germline V gene (reference sequence). The CDR3 extends over 13 amino acids. The DNA read from the CDR3 is TGTGCCTGGAGTACTAGGGTGAACACTGAA. It translates to CAWSTRVNTE. The full CDR3 reads CAWSTRVNTEAFF.

Points on this clone: The read stops 3 residues short of the end of the CDR3; the missing end is completed from the germline J gene. The chain couples TRBV20-1 to TRBJ2-7; 15 bases are shared with TRBD2. The CDR3 extends over 17 amino acids. CDR1 DFQATT and CDR2 SNEGSKA come from the germline V gene (reference sequence). V was clipped by 1 base and J by 0 bases; unmatched bases: 4. This chain's CDR3 is CSARALGLAGGSYEQYF. The sequenced CDR3 bases are TGCAGTGCTAGAGCCCTGGGACTAGCGGGAGGCTCCTACGAG.

On this clone itself: The observed sequence ends 3 residues before the CDR3 terminus, with the missing tail filled in from the germline J gene. The chain uses TRBV20-1 and TRBJ2-5, with no clear D. The length of the CDR3 is 14 residues. CDR1 is DFQATT and CDR2 is SNEGSKA in the germline V gene (reference sequence). Trimming left V 0 bases short and J 5 bases short, with 13 bases between. CDR3 amino acids: CSARDSRSMETQYF. The part of the CDR3 DNA that was read is TGCAGTGCTAGAGATAGTCGCTCGATGGAGACC.

As for this clone: From the germline J gene comes the end of the CDR3, since the read stops 3 residues before it. The chain joins TRBV14 to TRBJ1-1; TRBD1 might be the D (5 bases). With 1 base removed from V and 0 bases from J, the gap between germline ends came to 9 bases. Germline V gives CDR1 SGHDN, CDR2 FVKESK. This CDR3 comprises 15 residues. CDR3 DNA, as far as it was read: TGTGCCAGCAGCCAAGTGAGAGGGGTGAACACTGAA. Protein product: CASSQVRGVNTE. The CDR3 in its entirety is CASSQVRGVNTEAFF. Full variable domain (missing parts from reference TRBV14 and TRBJ1-1): EAGVTQFPSHSVIEKGQTVTLRCDPISGHDNLYWYRRVMGKEIKFLLHFVKESKQDESGMPNNRFLAERTGGTYSTLKVQPAELEDSGVYFCASSQVRGVNTEAFFGQGTRLTVV.

CDR3 bases read: TGCGCCAGCAGTGAGTCTACTAGCGGGAGA. Its protein product is CASSESTSGR. The whole CDR3 is CASSESTSGRLFF. This chain connects TRBV10-1 to TRBJ1-4; no definite D call. The missing CDR3 end, 3 residues past where the read stops, is filled in from the germline J gene. This CDR3 contains 13 residues. Germline CDR1 WNHNN, CDR2 SYGVQD (reference sequence).

About this clone: The read falls 3 residues short of the CDR3 end, and the missing part is taken from the germline J gene. The chain employs TRBV19 and TRBJ2-7; 8 bases match TRBD1. V was pared by 3 bases and J by 2 bases, with 6 bases of the junction left unmatched. CDR1 LNHDA and CDR2 SQIVND come from the germline V gene (reference sequence). This CDR3 contains 15 residues. CDR3 region: CASSIFGQGPYEQYF. CDR3 DNA (partial): TGTGCCAGTAGTATTTTCGGACAGGGACCCTACGAG.

Turning to this clone: Coverage ceases 3 residues before the CDR3 finishes, and the germline J gene fills in the end. The chain couples TRBV19 to TRBJ1-1; 7 nucleotides agree with TRBD1. With V trimmed by 6 bases and J by 3 bases, 4 bases remained unmatched. Per germline, CDR1 LNHDA and CDR2 SQIVND (reference sequence). The CDR3 is 13 residues long. CDR3: CASSDRAYTEAFF. The sequenced part of the CDR3 DNA is TGTGCCAGTAGCGACAGGGCCTACACTGAA.

With respect to this clone: The CDR3 end lies 3 residues beyond the end of the read and is filled in from the germline J gene. The chain recombines TRBV5-5 with TRBJ2-6; D possibly corresponds to TRBD1 (5 bases). The germline V gene has CDR1 SGHKS and CDR2 YYEKEE (reference sequence). Trimming cost V 4 bases and J 0 bases, with 8 bases left between them. CDR3 length equals 15 residues. The CDR3 here is CASSRQYSGANVLTF. CDR3 DNA, as far as it was read: TGTGCCAGCAGCCGACAGTACTCTGGGGCCAACGTC.

Concerning this clone: Coverage ceases 3 residues before the CDR3 finishes, and the germline J gene fills in the end. The chain joins TRBV10-3 to TRBJ1-3; 9 bases are a match to TRBD1. V was clipped by 5 bases and J by 2 bases; unmatched bases: 4. In germline, CDR1 is ENHRY, CDR2 SYGVKD. The CDR3 length is 15 residues. CDR3 DNA, as far as it was read: TGTGCCATCAGTACAAGACAGGGGGCTGGAAACACC. Its translation is CAISTRQGAGNT. The entire CDR3 reads CAISTRQGAGNTIYF.

A remark on this clone: The read ends 3 residues early relative to the CDR3; the germline J gene fills the gap. This chain joins TRBV5-6 and TRBJ2-3, with a tentative D call TRBD2 (5 bases). This CDR3 has 15 residues. CDR1 and CDR2 (germline): SGHDT, YYEEEE. The ends were cut back, 2 bases at V and 4 bases at J, with 14 bases in the middle. The DNA read from the CDR3 is TGTGCCAGCAGCTTTTTTCAGCGGACCTCAGATACG. This encodes CASSFFQRTSDT. The CDR3 in full is CASSFFQRTSDTQYF. Together with reference TRBV5-6 and TRBJ2-3, the CDR3 gives the full variable domain: DAGVTQSPTHLIKTRGQQVTLRCSPKSGHDTVSWYQQALGQGPQFIFQYYEEEERQRGNFPDRFSGHQFPNYSSELNVNALLLGDSALYLCASSFFQRTSDTQYFGPGTRLTVL.

With regard to this clone: Read sequence stops 3 residues before the CDR3 end, and the germline J gene provides the missing end. The chain is built from TRBV5-4 and TRBJ2-5; perhaps TRBD2 as D (6 bases). Germline-derived CDR1 and CDR2 are SGHNT and YYREEE (reference sequence). The CDR3 consists of 15 residues. The ends were cut back, 4 bases at V and 4 bases at J, with 17 bases in the middle. CDR3: CASSPRFKEGETQYF. The part of the CDR3 DNA that was read is TGTGCCAGCAGCCCCCGCTTCAAGGAGGGAGAGACC. Looking up the rest from reference TRBV5-4 and TRBJ2-5 gives the full variable domain: ETGVTQSPTHLIKTRGQQVTLRCSSQSGHNTVSWYQQALGQGPQFIFQYYREEENGRGNFPPRFSGLQFPNYSSELNVNALELDDSALYLCASSPRFKEGETQYFGPGTRLLVL.

As to this clone: From the germline J gene comes the end of the CDR3, since the read stops 3 residues before it. V and J are TRBV20-1 and TRBJ2-1; no clear D gene. The CDR3 covers 10 residues. V was cut by 3 bases and J by 9 bases, with 6 bases left in between. CDR1 and CDR2 from the germline V gene are DFQATT and SNEGSKA (reference sequence). The CDR3 loop reads CSASSTEQFF. CDR3 DNA (partial): TGCAGTGCTAGTAGCACTGAG.

Points on this clone: From the germline J gene comes the end of the CDR3, since the read stops 3 residues before it. V and J are TRBV19 and TRBJ1-4; 7 bases match TRBD1. V lost 3 bases, J lost 4 bases, and 5 bases stayed unmatched. The V gene's germline CDR1 is LNHDA and CDR2 SQIVND (reference sequence). The CDR3 has 15 amino acids. The sequenced CDR3 bases are TGTGCCAGTAGTATGGGACAGCGAAGTAATGAAAAA. Amino acid sequence: CASSMGQRSNEK. The whole CDR3 sequence reads CASSMGQRSNEKLFF.